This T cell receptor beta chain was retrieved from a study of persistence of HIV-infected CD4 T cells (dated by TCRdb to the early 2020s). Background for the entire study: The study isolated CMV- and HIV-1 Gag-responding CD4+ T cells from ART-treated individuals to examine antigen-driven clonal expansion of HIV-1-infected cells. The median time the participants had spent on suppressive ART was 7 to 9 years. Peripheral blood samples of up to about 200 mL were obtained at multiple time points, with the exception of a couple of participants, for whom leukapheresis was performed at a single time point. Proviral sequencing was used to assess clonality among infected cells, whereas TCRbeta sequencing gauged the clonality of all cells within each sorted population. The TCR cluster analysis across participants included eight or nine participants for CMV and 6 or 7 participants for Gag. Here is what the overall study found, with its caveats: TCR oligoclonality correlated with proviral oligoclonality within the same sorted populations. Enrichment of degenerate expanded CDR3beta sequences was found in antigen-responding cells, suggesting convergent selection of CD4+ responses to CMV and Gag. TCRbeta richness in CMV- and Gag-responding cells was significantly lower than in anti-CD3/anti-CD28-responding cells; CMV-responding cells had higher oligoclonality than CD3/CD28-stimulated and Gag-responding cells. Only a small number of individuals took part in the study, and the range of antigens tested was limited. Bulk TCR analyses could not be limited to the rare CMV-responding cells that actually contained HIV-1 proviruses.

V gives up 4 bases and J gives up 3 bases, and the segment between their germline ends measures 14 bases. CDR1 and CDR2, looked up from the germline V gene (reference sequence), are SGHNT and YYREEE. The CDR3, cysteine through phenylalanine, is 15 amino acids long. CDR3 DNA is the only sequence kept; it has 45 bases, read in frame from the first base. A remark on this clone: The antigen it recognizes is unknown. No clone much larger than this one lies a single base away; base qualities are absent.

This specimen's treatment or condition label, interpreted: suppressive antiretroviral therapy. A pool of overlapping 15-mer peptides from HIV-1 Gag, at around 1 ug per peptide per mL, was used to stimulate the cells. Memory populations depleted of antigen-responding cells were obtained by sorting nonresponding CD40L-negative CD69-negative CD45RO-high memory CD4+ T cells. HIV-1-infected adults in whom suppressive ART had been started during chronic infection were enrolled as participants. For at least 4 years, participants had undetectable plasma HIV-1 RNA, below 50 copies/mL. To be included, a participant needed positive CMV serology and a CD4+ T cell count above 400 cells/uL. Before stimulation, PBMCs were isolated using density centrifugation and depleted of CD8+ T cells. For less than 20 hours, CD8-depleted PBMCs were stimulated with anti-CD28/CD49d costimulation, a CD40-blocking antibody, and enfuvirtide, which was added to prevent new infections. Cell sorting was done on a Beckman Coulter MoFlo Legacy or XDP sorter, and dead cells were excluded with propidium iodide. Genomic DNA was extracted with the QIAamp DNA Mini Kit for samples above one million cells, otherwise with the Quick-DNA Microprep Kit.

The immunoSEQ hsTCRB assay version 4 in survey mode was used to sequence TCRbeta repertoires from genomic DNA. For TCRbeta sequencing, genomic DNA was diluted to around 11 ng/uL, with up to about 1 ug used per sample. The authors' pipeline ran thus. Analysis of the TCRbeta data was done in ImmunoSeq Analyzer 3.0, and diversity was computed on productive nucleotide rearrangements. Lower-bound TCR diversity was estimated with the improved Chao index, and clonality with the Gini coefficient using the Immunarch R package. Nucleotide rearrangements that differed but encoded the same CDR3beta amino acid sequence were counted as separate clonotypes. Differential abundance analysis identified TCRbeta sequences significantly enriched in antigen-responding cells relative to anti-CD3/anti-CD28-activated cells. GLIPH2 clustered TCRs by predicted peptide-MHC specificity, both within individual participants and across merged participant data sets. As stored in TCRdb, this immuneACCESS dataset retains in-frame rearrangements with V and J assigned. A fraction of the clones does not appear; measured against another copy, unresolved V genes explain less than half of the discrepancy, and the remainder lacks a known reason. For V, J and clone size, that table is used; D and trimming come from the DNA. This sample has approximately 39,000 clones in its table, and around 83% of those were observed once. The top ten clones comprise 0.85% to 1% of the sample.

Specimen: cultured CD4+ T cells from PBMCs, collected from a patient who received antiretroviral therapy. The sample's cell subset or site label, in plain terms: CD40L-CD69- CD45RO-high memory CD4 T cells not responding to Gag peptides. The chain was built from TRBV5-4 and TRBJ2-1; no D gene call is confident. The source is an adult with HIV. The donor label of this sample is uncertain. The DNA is TGTGCCAGCAGCCCTAACATCCTCCGCTACAATGAGCAGTTCTTC. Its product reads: CASSPNILRYNEQFF.